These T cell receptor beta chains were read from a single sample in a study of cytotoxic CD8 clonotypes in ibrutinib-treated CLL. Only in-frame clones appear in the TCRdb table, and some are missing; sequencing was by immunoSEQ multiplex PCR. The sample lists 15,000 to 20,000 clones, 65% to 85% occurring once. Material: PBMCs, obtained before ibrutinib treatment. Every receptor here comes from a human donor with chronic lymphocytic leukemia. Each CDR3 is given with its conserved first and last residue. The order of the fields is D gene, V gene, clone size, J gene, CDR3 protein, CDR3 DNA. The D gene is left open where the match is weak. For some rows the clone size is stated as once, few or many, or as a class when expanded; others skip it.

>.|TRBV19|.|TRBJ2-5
CASSIEQGRAETQYF
TGTGCCAGTAGTATAGAACAGGGCCGGGCAGAGACCCAGTACTTC
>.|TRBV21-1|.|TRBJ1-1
CASSKPRQGASEAFF
TGTGCCAGCAGCAAACCTAGACAGGGGGCCTCTGAAGCTTTCTTT
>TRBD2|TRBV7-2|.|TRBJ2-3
CASSLARASGGLTDTQYF
TGTGCCAGCAGCTTAGCCCGCGCTAGCGGGGGCCTCACAGATACGCAGTATTTT
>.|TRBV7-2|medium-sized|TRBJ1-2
CASSPTGTGGYTF
TGTGCCAGCAGCCCTACCGGGACCGGTGGCTACACCTTC
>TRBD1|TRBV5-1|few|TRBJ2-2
CASSLDRGRELFF
TGCGCCAGCAGCTTGGACAGGGGCCGGGAGCTGTTTTTT
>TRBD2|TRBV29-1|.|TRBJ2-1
CSVEDPSSGGYNEQFF
TGCAGCGTTGAAGATCCCAGCAGCGGGGGTTACAATGAGCAGTTCTTC
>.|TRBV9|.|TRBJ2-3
CASSVFQRGTDTQYF
TGTGCCAGCAGCGTATTTCAGCGGGGCACAGATACGCAGTATTTT
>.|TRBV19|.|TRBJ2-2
CASRQVGDTGELFF
TGTGCCAGTAGACAGGTCGGCGACACCGGGGAGCTGTTTTTT
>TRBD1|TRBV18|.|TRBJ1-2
CASSPSGQGEYGYTF
TGTGCCAGCTCACCTAGTGGACAGGGGGAATATGGCTACACCTTC
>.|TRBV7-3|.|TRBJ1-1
CASKGGTEAFF
TGTGCGAGCAAGGGGGGAACTGAAGCTTTCTTT
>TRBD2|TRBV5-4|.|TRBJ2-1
CASSFPAGGRGEQFF
TGTGCCAGCAGCTTTCCGGCGGGGGGCCGAGGGGAGCAGTTCTTC
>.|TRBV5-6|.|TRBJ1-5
CASSFWSGGRLRQPQHF
TGTGCCAGCAGCTTCTGGTCCGGAGGGCGATTAAGGCAGCCCCAGCATTTT
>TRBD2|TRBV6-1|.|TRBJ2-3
CASSVSGGLADTQYF
TGTGCCAGCAGTGTTAGCGGGGGGTTGGCAGATACGCAGTATTTT
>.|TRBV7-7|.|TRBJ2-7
CASSPEAGNTYEQYF
TGTGCCAGCAGCCCCGAAGCAGGGAACACCTACGAGCAGTACTTC
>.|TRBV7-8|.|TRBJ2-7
CASSLAPGPYEQYF
TGTGCCAGCAGCTTAGCACCCGGGCCCTACGAGCAGTACTTC
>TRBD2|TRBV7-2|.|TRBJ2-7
CASSYYRTSGGEQYF
TGTGCCAGCAGCTACTACAGGACTAGCGGGGGCGAGCAGTACTTC
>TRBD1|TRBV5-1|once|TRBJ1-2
CASSPPTTGGVYGYTF
TGCGCCAGCAGCCCACCAACTACAGGGGGCGTCTATGGCTACACCTTC
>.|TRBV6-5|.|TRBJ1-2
CASMARSWDGYTF
TGTGCCAGCATGGCCAGGAGTTGGGATGGCTACACCTTC
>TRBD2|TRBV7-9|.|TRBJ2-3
CASRSSGGDNTQYF
TGTGCCAGCAGAAGTAGCGGGGGGGATAATACGCAGTATTTT
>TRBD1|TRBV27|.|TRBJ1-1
CASSFGGRGLNTEAFF
TGTGCCAGCAGTTTCGGGGGGAGGGGGCTGAACACTGAAGCTTTCTTT
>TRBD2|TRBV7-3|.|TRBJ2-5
CASSLSQGGVETQYF
TGTGCCAGCAGCTTAAGTCAGGGAGGGGTCGAGACCCAGTACTTC
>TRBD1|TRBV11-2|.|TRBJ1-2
CASSLEPGQGKLNYGYTF
TGTGCCAGCAGCTTAGAACCGGGACAGGGGAAGTTAAACTATGGCTACACCTTC
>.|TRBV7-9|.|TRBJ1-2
CASSSGGTGYGYTF
TGTGCCAGCAGCTCGGGGGGCACCGGCTATGGCTACACCTTC
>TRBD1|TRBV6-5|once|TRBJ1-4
CASSWGQFNEKLFF
TGTGCCAGCAGTTGGGGACAGTTCAATGAAAAACTGTTTTTT
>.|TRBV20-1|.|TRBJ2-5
CSAGVTQYF
TGCAGTGCCGGGGTGACCCAGTACTTC
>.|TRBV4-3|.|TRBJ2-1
CASSQDWGGDGGLSYNEQFF
TGCGCCAGCAGCCAAGATTGGGGGGGGGACGGGGGCCTCTCCTACAATGAGCAGTTCTTC
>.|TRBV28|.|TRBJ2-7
CVSTPGQTSYEQYF
TGTGTCTCGACCCCCGGGCAGACTTCCTACGAGCAGTACTTC
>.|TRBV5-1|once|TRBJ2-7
CASSPVGEDEQYF
TGCGCCAGCAGCCCGGTAGGGGAAGACGAGCAGTACTTC
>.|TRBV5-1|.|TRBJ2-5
CASSLVNRETQYF
TGCGCCAGCAGCTTGGTTAATAGAGAGACCCAGTACTTC
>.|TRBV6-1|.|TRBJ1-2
CASSENRGRVGYTF
TGTGCCAGCAGTGAAAACCGGGGCCGAGTTGGCTACACCTTC
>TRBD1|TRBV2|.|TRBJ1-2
CATLTGYYGYTF
TGTGCCACCCTGACAGGGTACTATGGCTACACCTTC
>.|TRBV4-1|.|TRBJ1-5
CASSHVLTGTGGVYSNQPQHF
TGCGCCAGCAGCCACGTACTAACCGGGACTGGGGGGGTATATAGCAATCAGCCCCAGCATTTT
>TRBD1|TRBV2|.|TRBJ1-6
CASSEGQGMRNSPLHF
TGTGCCAGCAGTGAAGGACAGGGGATGCGGAATTCACCCCTCCACTTT
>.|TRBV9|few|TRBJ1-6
CASSPLQGRYNSPLHF
TGTGCCAGCAGCCCCCTTCAGGGGAGGTATAATTCACCCCTCCACTTT
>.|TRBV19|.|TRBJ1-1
CASSPGGRQNTEAFF
TGTGCCAGTAGTCCCGGGGGACGGCAGAACACTGAAGCTTTCTTT
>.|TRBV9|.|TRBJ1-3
CASSVGSGAGGNTIYF
TGTGCCAGCAGCGTAGGGAGCGGTGCGGGGGGAAACACCATATATTTT
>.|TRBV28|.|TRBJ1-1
CASSPLGLGDTEAFF
TGTGCCAGCAGCCCCCTGGGGTTGGGAGACACTGAAGCTTTCTTT
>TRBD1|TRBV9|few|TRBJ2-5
CASSPGTAQETQYF
TGTGCCAGCAGCCCTGGGACAGCCCAAGAGACCCAGTACTTC
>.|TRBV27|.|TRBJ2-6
CASSFGGSGANVLTF
TGTGCCAGCAGTTTTGGGGGGTCTGGGGCCAACGTCCTGACTTTC
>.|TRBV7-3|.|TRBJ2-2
CASRRDNTGELFF
TGTGCCAGCAGGAGGGATAACACCGGGGAGCTGTTTTTT
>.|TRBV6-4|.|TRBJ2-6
CASSEGSGANVLTF
TGTGCCAGCAGTGAGGGCTCTGGGGCCAACGTCCTGACTTTC
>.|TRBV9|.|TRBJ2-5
CASSVASHQETQYF
TGTGCCAGCAGCGTAGCTAGCCACCAAGAGACCCAGTACTTC
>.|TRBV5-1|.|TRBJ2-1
CASSEHYEQFF
TGCGCCAGCAGCGAACACTATGAGCAGTTCTTC
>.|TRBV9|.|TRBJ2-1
CASSVQGNSYNEQFF
TGTGCCAGCAGCGTCCAGGGAAACTCCTACAATGAGCAGTTCTTC
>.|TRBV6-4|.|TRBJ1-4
CASSETGGSNEKLFF
TGTGCCAGCAGTGAGACGGGGGGGTCTAATGAAAAACTGTTTTTT
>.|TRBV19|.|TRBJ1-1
CASNTRLSGTEAFF
TGTGCCAGTAACACGCGGTTGTCCGGCACTGAAGCTTTCTTT
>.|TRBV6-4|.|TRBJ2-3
CASSEQGLRGDTQYF
TGTGCCAGCAGTGAGCAGGGCCTCCGTGGGGATACGCAGTATTTT
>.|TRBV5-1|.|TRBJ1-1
CASSPGWDTEAFF
TGCGCCAGCAGCCCGGGGTGGGACACTGAAGCTTTCTTT
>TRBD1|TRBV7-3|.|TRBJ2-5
CASSSTGVETQYF
TGTGCCAGCAGCTCCACAGGGGTAGAGACCCAGTACTTC
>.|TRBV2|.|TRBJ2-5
CASSASGAQQTQYF
TGTGCCAGCAGTGCTTCAGGGGCGCAGCAGACCCAGTACTTC
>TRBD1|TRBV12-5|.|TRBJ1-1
CASGLVQGAEAFF
TGTGCTAGTGGTTTGGTACAGGGGGCTGAAGCTTTCTTT
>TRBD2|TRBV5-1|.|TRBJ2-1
CASSPIAGGYSYNEQFF
TGCGCCAGCAGCCCCATAGCGGGGGGCTACTCCTACAATGAGCAGTTCTTC
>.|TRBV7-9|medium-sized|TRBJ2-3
CASSLVGGTQYF
TGTGCCAGCAGCTTAGTGGGGGGTACGCAGTATTTT
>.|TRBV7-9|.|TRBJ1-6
CASSLVGTNSPLHF
TGTGCCAGCAGCTTAGTGGGGACTAATTCACCCCTCCACTTT
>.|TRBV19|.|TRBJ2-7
CASIGGPPTYEQYF
TGTGCCAGTATCGGGGGGCCTCCTACCTACGAGCAGTACTTC
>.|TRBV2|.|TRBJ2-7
CAIRTRTRYEQYF
TGTGCCATTAGGACGCGGACCCGCTACGAGCAGTACTTC
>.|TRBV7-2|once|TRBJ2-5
CASSSQTGSRETQYF
TGTGCCAGCAGCTCCCAGACAGGTAGTAGGGAGACCCAGTACTTC
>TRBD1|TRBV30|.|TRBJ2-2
CAWAPGTGGTGELFF
TGTGCCTGGGCCCCAGGGACAGGGGGCACCGGGGAGCTGTTTTTT
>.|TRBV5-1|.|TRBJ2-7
CASRTGGLSYEQYF
TGCGCCAGTAGAACCGGGGGACTCTCCTACGAGCAGTACTTC